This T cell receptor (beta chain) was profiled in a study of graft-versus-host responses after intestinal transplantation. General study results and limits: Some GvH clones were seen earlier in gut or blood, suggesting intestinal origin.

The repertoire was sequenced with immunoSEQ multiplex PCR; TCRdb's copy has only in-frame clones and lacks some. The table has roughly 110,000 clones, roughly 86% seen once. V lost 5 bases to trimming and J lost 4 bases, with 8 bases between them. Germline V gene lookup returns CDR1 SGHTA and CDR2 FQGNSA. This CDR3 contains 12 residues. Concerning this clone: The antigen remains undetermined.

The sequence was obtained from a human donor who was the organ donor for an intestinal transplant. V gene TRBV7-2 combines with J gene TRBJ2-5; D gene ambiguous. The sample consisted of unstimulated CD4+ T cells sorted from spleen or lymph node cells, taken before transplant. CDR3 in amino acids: CASSAYLETQYF. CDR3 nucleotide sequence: TGTGCCAGCAGCGCATACTTAGAGACCCAGTACTTC.